The 30 T cell receptor beta chains reported below all come from one sample, sequenced in a study of T cells in Graves' hyperthyroidism and ophthalmopathy. RNA transcripts yielded amplified TCR beta CDR3 regions. First-round RT-PCR of the TCR CDR3 relied on the HTBI primer set. TCRdb processed the multiplex PCR reads anew with MiXCR; each CDR3 protein has one entry. The sample lists 350,000 to 450,000 distinct CDR3 sequences; about 17% were seen once. Source material: blood. Receptors were obtained from a woman aged 25 to 39 with Graves' hyperthyroidism that later progressed to Graves' ophthalmopathy.

This clonotype was observed a few times. The chain recombines TRBV24-1 with TRBJ2-5, with TRBD2 matching over 10 bases. The CDR3 extends over 15 amino acids. The V gene end was trimmed by 4 bases and the J gene end by 2 bases; junction bases not matched to a gene: 3. Germline assignment: CDR1 KGHDR and CDR2 SFDVKD. CDR3 DNA sequence: TGTGCCACCAGTGAGCTAGCGGGAGCTCAAGAGACCCAGTACTTC. Protein product: CATSELAGAQETQYF.

This clonotype has ten or more counts. This chain uses TRBV10-3 with TRBJ1-1; 8 bases fit TRBD1. Losses at the gene ends were 10 bases for V and 6 bases for J; bases not matched to a gene: 4. The CDR3 loop spans 11 amino acids. CDR1 and CDR2 from the germline V gene are ENHRY and SYGVKD. The CDR3 here is CATYRGSEAFF. Written as DNA, the CDR3 is TGTGCCACCTACAGGGGGTCTGAAGCTTTCTTT.

The rearrangement joins TRBV2 to TRBJ2-1; TRBD2 might be the D (5 bases). This CDR3 is built from 13 residues. With 6 bases removed from V and 10 bases from J, the gap between germline ends came to 16 bases. Looked up from germline, CDR1 is SNHLY and CDR2 is FYNNEI. The CDR3 region is CASSERSQWEQFF. The CDR3 nucleotides are TGTGCCAGCAGCGAGCGGTCCCAATGGGAGCAGTTCTTC.

The V gene is TRBV20-1, the J gene TRBJ2-7, with 10 bases matching TRBD2. Looked up from germline, CDR1 is DFQATT and CDR2 is SNEGSKA (reference sequence). V was pared by 0 bases and J by 4 bases, with 6 bases of the junction left unmatched. The CDR3 totals 15 residues. The CDR3 is CSARDPRAGGYEQYF. CDR3 DNA sequence: TGCAGTGCTAGAGATCCGCGAGCGGGAGGGTACGAGCAGTACTTC.

The chain uses TRBV20-1 and TRBJ2-6; the D gene is possibly TRBD2 (8 bases). V lost 4 bases to trimming and J lost 0 bases, with 19 bases between them. Germline assignment: CDR1 DFQATT and CDR2 SNEGSKA (reference sequence). The CDR3 covers 18 residues. As DNA, the CDR3 is TGCAGTGCTAACGGGAGGGGTCAGGGGGGCTCTGGGGCCAACGTCCTGACTTTC. Protein: CSANGRGQGGSGANVLTF.

This clonotype was counted at least ten times. The chain couples TRBV5-8 to TRBJ2-5; 9 bases are a match to TRBD1. CDR3 length: 17 residues. Germline assignment: CDR1 SGHTS and CDR2 YDEGEE. The V gene end was trimmed by 0 bases and the J gene end by 6 bases; junction bases not matched to a gene: 12. The CDR3 DNA sequence: TGTGCCAGCAGCTTGGGATCTTACGGACAGGGGCTTAAGACCCAGTACTTC. Amino acids: CASSLGSYGQGLKTQYF.

This clonotype came up a few times. The rearrangement joins TRBV5-1 to TRBJ2-5, with no clear D. The CDR3 covers 16 residues. With 0 bases removed from V and 0 bases from J, the gap between germline ends came to 12 bases. Germline V gene lookup returns CDR1 SGHRS and CDR2 YFSETQ. The CDR3 region is CASSLDADEDQETQYF. CDR3 bases: TGCGCCAGCAGCTTGGACGCGGACGAAGACCAAGAGACCCAGTACTTC.

Worth noting for this clonotype: A much larger clonotype is one base distant, so this may be a read error. This sequence joins TRBV10-3 and TRBJ1-4, with unresolved D. Germline CDR1 ENHRY, CDR2 SYGVKD. Trimming stripped 10 bases from V and 0 bases from J, with 6 bases between. This CDR3 comprises 12 residues. DNA of the CDR3: TGTGCCACCAGAACAACTAATGAAAAACTGTTTTTT. Translation: CATRTTNEKLFF.

This clonotype occurred many times. The chain recombines TRBV30 with TRBJ2-7; perhaps TRBD1 as D (5 bases). CDR3 length: 13 amino acids. In germline, CDR1 is GTSNPN, CDR2 SVGIG (reference sequence). Trimming removed 3 bases at V and 3 bases at J, with 12 bases between. CDR3 protein: CAWSLGADYEQYF. The CDR3 bases are TGTGCCTGGAGCTTAGGGGCAGACTACGAGCAGTACTTC.

This clonotype was counted many times. The genes are TRBV4-1 and TRBJ1-1; D is unresolved. The germline CDR1 and CDR2 sequences are MGHRA and YSYEKL. The CDR3 extends over 14 amino acids. Deletions cut 1 base from V and 1 base from J, with 7 bases between. The CDR3 DNA reads TGCGCCAGCAGCCAAGCTAGCCCGAACACTGAAGCTTTCTTT. Residues: CASSQASPNTEAFF.

This clonotype was seen ten or more times. The chain recombines TRBV15 with TRBJ2-7; 7 bases match TRBD1. Unmatched junction bases numbered 8, after V lost 6 bases and J lost 6 bases. Germline CDR1 and CDR2: LNHNV and YYDKDF (reference sequence). The CDR3 runs 13 residues. CDR3 sequence: CATSTGVEGEQYF. As DNA, the CDR3 is TGTGCCACCAGTACAGGGGTCGAGGGCGAGCAGTACTTC. The full variable domain, with the rest looked up from reference TRBV15 and TRBJ2-7, is DAMVIQNPRYQVTQFGKPVTLSCSQTLNHNVMYWYQQKSSQAPKLLFHYYDKDFNNEADTPDNFQSRRPNTSFCFLDIRSPGLGDTAMYLCATSTGVEGEQYFGPGTRLTVT.

There are many counts of this clonotype. This chain links TRBV27 with TRBJ2-2; TRBD2 matches at 8 bases. Per the germline V gene, CDR1 is MNHEY and CDR2 is SMNVEV (reference sequence). Trimming took 8 bases from V and 4 from J; bases not matched to a gene: 9. The CDR3 has 15 residues. In DNA, the CDR3 is TGTGCCAGCCCGTGGGCGGCGGGGGGCACCGGGGAGCTGTTTTTT. It codes for CASPWAAGGTGELFF.

This clonotype turned up a few times. This sequence joins TRBV3-1 and TRBJ2-7; either TRBD1 or TRBD2 may supply D (6 bases each). This CDR3 is built from 16 residues. V was trimmed by 3 bases and J by 7 bases, leaving 22 bases between them. Germline values: CDR1 LGHDT, CDR2 YNNKEL (reference sequence). Here the CDR3 reads CASSQRAPGADREQYF. CDR3 nucleotide sequence: TGTGCCAGCAGCCAGCGGGCCCCGGGGGCCGATCGGGAGCAGTACTTC.

In its sample, this clonotype was seen many times. The chain has TRBV7-9 and TRBJ1-4; 9 bases fit TRBD1. The germline gives CDR1 SEHNR, CDR2 FQNEAQ (reference sequence). The CDR3 is 17 amino acids. V dropped 5 bases and J dropped 1; count of bases not matched to a gene: 8. CDR3 sequence: CASSDPTGGGTNEKLFF. CDR3 coding DNA: TGTGCCAGCAGCGACCCGACAGGGGGTGGAACTAATGAAAAACTGTTTTTT.

Of note for this clonotype: A much bigger clone sits one base away, suggesting this may be a read error. The V and J genes are TRBV7-8 and TRBJ2-7; either TRBD1 or TRBD2 may supply D (5 bases each). Germline V gene data show CDR1 as SGHVS and CDR2 as FQNEAQ. The CDR3 is 15 residues long. This CDR3 reads CPSSFVPGASGEQYF. CDR3 bases: TGTCCCAGCAGCTTTGTCCCCGGGGCCTCGGGTGAGCAGTACTTC. Full variable domain (outside the CDR3, taken from reference TRBV7-8 and TRBJ2-7): GAGVSQSPRYKVAKRGQDVALRCDPISGHVSLFWYQQALGQGPEFLTYFQNEAQLDKSGLPSDRFFAERPEGSVSTLKIQRTQQEDSAVYLCPSSFVPGASGEQYFGPGTRLTVT.

The sample holds a few counts of this clonotype. The rearrangement links TRBV27 to TRBJ2-7, with D unclear. Germline V gene lookup returns CDR1 MNHEY and CDR2 SMNVEV (reference sequence). The CDR3 contains 16 residues. Between the trimmed V and J ends, which lost 6 bases and 3 bases, there was a span of 21 bases. CDR3 in DNA: TGTGCCAGCAGCCTTGCATACGGACGGGTGGACTACGAGCAGTACTTC. Its translation: CASSLAYGRVDYEQYF.

This clonotype has at least ten counts. This chain connects TRBV28 to TRBJ2-7, with D maybe TRBD2 (5 bases). Trimming took off 3 bases at V and 3 bases at J, with 12 bases between the two ends. This CDR3 spans 14 amino acids. CDR1 is MDHEN and CDR2 is SYDVKM in the germline V gene. Here the CDR3 DNA reads TGTGCCAGCAGTTTCGCGACCCGGGACTACGAGCAGTACTTC. Its protein product is CASSFATRDYEQYF.

This clonotype was detected only a few times. This may be a read error: a much more frequent sequence differs by one nucleotide. The J gene is TRBJ2-1, the V gene TRBV9, with D possibly TRBD1 on 6 matching bases. CDR3 length: 15 amino acids. Germline V CDR1 and CDR2: SGDLS, YYNGEE. V lost 4 bases to trimming and J lost 0 bases, with 11 bases between them. The CDR3 DNA sequence: TGTGCCAGCAGCATCGGACAGAGCTCCTACAATGAGCAGTTCTTC. It specifies CASSIGQSSYNEQFF.

This chain links TRBV19 with TRBJ2-7, with D uncertain. Per germline, CDR1 LNHDA and CDR2 SQIVND (reference sequence). V was clipped by 1 base and J by 1 base, with 8 bases between them. The CDR3 length is 14 residues. DNA for the CDR3: TGTGCCAGTAGTATAGGCTCTCCATCCTACGAGCAGTACTTC. It is translated as CASSIGSPSYEQYF.

The chain has TRBV28 and TRBJ2-7; TRBD2 aligns across 8 bases. The CDR3 loop spans 15 amino acids. V gave up 5 bases and J gave up 3 bases; unmatched junction bases: 9. In germline, CDR1 is MDHEN, CDR2 SYDVKM. DNA of the CDR3: TGTGCCAGCAGTACCCCGGGACTAGAGGGCTACGAGCAGTACTTC. It codes for CASSTPGLEGYEQYF.

This clonotype appeared a few times. DNA for the CDR3: TGTGCCAGCAGCGTAGATATAGTCTCTGGAAACACCATATATTTT. Protein: CASSVDIVSGNTIYF. This chain uses TRBV9 with TRBJ1-3; D is uncertain. CDR3 length equals 15 residues. Between the trimmed V and J ends, which lost 0 bases and 0 bases, there was a span of 7 bases. Germline V gene data show CDR1 as SGDLS and CDR2 as YYNGEE.

This clonotype was seen ten or more times. The chain carries TRBV28 and TRBJ2-4, with a possible D match to TRBD1 (6 bases). Germline lookup yields CDR1 MDHEN and CDR2 SYDVKM. Trimming cost V 5 bases and J 0 bases, with 14 bases left between them. This CDR3 has 16 residues. The CDR3 nucleotides are TGTGCCAGCAGTCCAACAGGGAAACTAGCCAAAAACATTCAGTACTTC. Translating gives CASSPTGKLAKNIQYF.

In this sample, this clonotype turned up many times. The chain is built from TRBV18 and TRBJ2-2; 8 bases line up with TRBD1. The V and J ends lost 3 bases and 2 bases, in that order; junction bases with no gene match: 2. This CDR3 spans 15 amino acids. Germline V gene lookup returns CDR1 KGHSH and CDR2 LQKENI. CDR3 sequence reads: CASSPGTGNTGELFF. CDR3 bases: TGTGCCAGCTCACCGGGGACAGGCAACACCGGGGAGCTGTTTTTT. Combining the CDR3 with reference TRBV18 and TRBJ2-2 gives the whole variable domain NAGVMQNPRHLVRRRGQEARLRCSPMKGHSHVYWYRQLPEEGLKFMVYLQKENIIDESGMPKERFSAEFPKEGPSILRIQQVVRGDSAAYFCASSPGTGNTGELFFGEGSRLTVL.

This clonotype was seen many times. The rearrangement links TRBV28 to TRBJ2-5; the D call may be TRBD1 or TRBD2 (5 bases each). CDR3 length equals 14 residues. V lost 6 bases to trimming and J lost 4 bases, with 15 bases between them. CDR1 MDHEN and CDR2 SYDVKM come from the germline V gene. The CDR3 here is CASSLDDGGETQYF. In nucleotides, the CDR3 is TGTGCCAGCAGCTTGGACGATGGGGGAGAGACCCAGTACTTC.

In this sample, this clonotype turned up many times. The chain couples TRBV2 to TRBJ1-6; 7 bases line up with TRBD1. The CDR3 is 15 amino acids. J lost 9 bases, V lost 6 bases, and 11 bases had no gene match. Germline CDR1 and CDR2: SNHLY and FYNNEI. The CDR3 nucleotides are TGTGCCAGCAGGATCGGTGGGACAGTCATTTCACCCCTCCACTTT. It encodes CASRIGGTVISPLHF.

This clonotype has a count of ten or more. The chain joins TRBV6-1 to TRBJ2-3; D is unclear. Trimming shortened V by 1 base and J by 0 bases, and 8 bases separated the two germline ends. The CDR3 spans 15 residues. Germline V gene lookup returns CDR1 MNHNS and CDR2 SASEGT. CDR3 protein: CASSEGVWSTDTQYF. DNA of the CDR3: TGTGCCAGCAGTGAAGGCGTGTGGAGCACAGATACGCAGTATTTT.

In this sample, this clonotype turned up a few times. The gene calls are TRBV3-1 and TRBJ2-7; D is possibly TRBD1 or TRBD2 (6 bases each). V lost 0 bases and J lost 5, with 14 bases in between. The CDR3 sequence is 15 residues long. Germline V gene lookup returns CDR1 LGHDT and CDR2 YNNKEL (reference sequence). For the CDR3, the DNA is TGTGCCAGCAGCCAAGATCCGGGGGCGAGCAACGAGCAGTACTTC. This codes for CASSQDPGASNEQYF.

The sample holds many counts of this clonotype. The rearrangement links TRBV12-3 or TRBV12-4 to TRBJ1-5, with D maybe TRBD1 (6 bases). The V gene lost 0 bases and the J gene lost 7 bases, with 10 bases spanning the gap. CDR3 size: 14 residues. Here the CDR3 DNA reads TGTGCCAGCAGTTTAGCCCTACAGGGACAGCCCCAGCATTTT. Residues: CASSLALQGQPQHF.

On this clonotype: The junction departs from germline at one end; a sequencing error may be responsible. This sequence joins TRBV5-1 and TRBJ2-7; either TRBD1 or TRBD2 may supply D (8 bases each). CDR1 and CDR2 from the germline V gene are SGHRS and YFSETQ. The length of the CDR3 is 17 residues. CDR3: CASSRGPQREITYEQYF. The CDR3, as DNA: TGTGCCAGCAGCAGGGGGCCTCAGCGGGAGATAACCTACGAGCAGTACTTC.

Ten or more counts support this clonotype. The V and J genes are TRBV6-1 and TRBJ1-5; D is uncertain. CDR1 is MNHNS and CDR2 is SASEGT in the germline V gene. V dropped 5 bases and J dropped 0 bases, with 5 bases sitting between them. The CDR3 runs 13 residues. The CDR3 region is CASSWDSNQPQHF. In nucleotides, the CDR3 is TGTGCCAGCAGTTGGGATAGCAATCAGCCCCAGCATTTT.